The present T cell receptor beta chain was sequenced within a study of early T cells in non-severe SARS-CoV-2 infection. Each CDR3 protein gets one entry after TCRdb re-called the 5' RACE reads with MiXCR. The table lists 75,000 or so distinct CDR3 sequences, over 10% of them singletons, with roughly 6% in the top ten. Trimming took 5 bases from V and 3 from J, leaving 19 bases between them. The germline V gene encodes CDR1 LNHDA and CDR2 SQIVND (reference sequence). CDR3 size: 17 residues. The material sequenced was whole blood, taken at baseline. The chain combines TRBV19 with TRBJ1-4; TRBD1 might be the D (6 bases). The sequence was collected from an adult who was a healthcare worker with PCR-confirmed SARS-CoV-2 infection or an uninfected control (not recorded which). CDR3 DNA sequence: TGTGCCAGTAGTGCCAGGGGCGCTTTTAACCCTAATGAAAAACTGTTTTTT. This gives the protein CASSARGAFNPNEKLFF.